The 32 T cell receptor beta chains below come from one sample, sequenced in a study of blood T cell repertoires in COVID-19. The data were produced by immunoSEQ multiplex PCR, yet TCRdb's version contains in-frame clones alone and is incomplete. Of about 100,000 clones in the sample, roughly 90% were seen once. The sample taken for sequencing was peripheral blood. The receptors originated from a man aged 70 or older with acute or convalescent COVID-19.

The chain has TRBV30 and TRBJ1-5; 8 bases are a match to TRBD1. The V gene's germline CDR1 is GTSNPN and CDR2 SVGIG (reference sequence). There are 13 residues in the CDR3. V lost 4 bases to trimming and J lost 9 bases; unmatched junction nucleotides: 8. This CDR3 reads CAWNGQGTGPQHF. The CDR3 bases are TGTGCCTGGAATGGACAGGGTACCGGGCCCCAGCATTTT.

V usage is TRBV28 and J usage is TRBJ2-4, with a possible D match to TRBD1 (6 bases). The V end was cut by 4 bases, the J end by 1 base, with 8 bases between. There are 14 residues in the CDR3. CDR1 is MDHEN, CDR2 SYDVKM, per germline. CDR3 amino acids: CASSSQGAKNIQYF. CDR3 in DNA: TGTGCCAGCAGTTCTCAGGGGGCCAAAAACATTCAGTACTTC. The whole variable domain, filled in from reference TRBV28 and TRBJ2-4, reads DVKVTQSSRYLVKRTGEKVFLECVQDMDHENMFWYRQDPGLGLRLIYFSYDVKMKEKGDIPEGYSVSREKKERFSLILESASTNQTSMYLCASSSQGAKNIQYFGAGTRLSVL.

V and J are TRBV7-9 and TRBJ1-1; 7 positions match TRBD1. J was trimmed by 2 bases and V by 5 bases; bases with no gene match: 5. This CDR3 spans 14 amino acids. From germline, CDR1 is SEHNR and CDR2 FQNEAQ (reference sequence). The CDR3 protein is CASSARQGNTEAFF. Written as DNA, the CDR3 is TGTGCCAGCAGCGCTCGACAGGGCAACACTGAAGCTTTCTTT.

With respect to this clone: One end of the junction fails to match germline, which may point to a read error. The rearrangement links TRBV6-5 to TRBJ1-6, with 8 positions matching TRBD1. This CDR3 is 14 amino acids long. Germline CDR1 and CDR2: MNHEY and SVGAGI. CDR3 sequence: CASSNSGGGSPLHF. The DNA of the CDR3 is TGTGCCAGCAGTAACTCAGGGGGCGGGTCACCCCTCCACTTT.

V usage is TRBV7-3 and J usage is TRBJ2-3; TRBD2 is a possible D gene (6 bases). The V gene lost 4 bases and the J gene lost 1 base, with 9 bases spanning the gap. Germline V lookup: CDR1 SGHTA, CDR2 FQGTGA. The CDR3 contains 14 residues. In nucleotides, the CDR3 is TGTGCCAGCAGCTCGTTAGCGGGCACAGATACGCAGTATTTT. This gives the protein CASSSLAGTDTQYF.

This CDR3 reads CASSVGDTVMNTEAFF. In nucleotides, the CDR3 is TGTGCCAGCAGCGTAGGGGACACGGTGATGAACACTGAAGCTTTCTTT. The genes are TRBV9 and TRBJ1-1; possibly TRBD1 for D (6 bases). In germline, CDR1 is SGDLS, CDR2 YYNGEE. The CDR3 sequence is 16 residues long. V was clipped by 0 bases and J by 0 bases, with 12 bases between them.

This chain connects TRBV7-8 to TRBJ2-4, with TRBD2 as a possible D gene (6 bases). The CDR3 has 13 residues. Germline assignment: CDR1 SGHVS and CDR2 FQNEAQ. Trimming stripped 3 bases from V and 6 bases from J, with 9 bases between. The CDR3 sequence: CASSLGGGNIQYF. CDR3 nucleotide sequence: TGTGCCAGCAGCTTGGGGGGTGGAAACATTCAGTACTTC. The variable domain in full, completed from reference TRBV7-8 and TRBJ2-4, reads GAGVSQSPRYKVAKRGQDVALRCDPISGHVSLFWYQQALGQGPEFLTYFQNEAQLDKSGLPSDRFFAERPEGSVSTLKIQRTQQEDSAVYLCASSLGGGNIQYFGAGTRLSVL.

V gene TRBV6-5 combines with J gene TRBJ1-6; D is possibly TRBD1 (5 bases). V lost 6 bases, J lost 8 bases, and 11 bases lay in between. The CDR3 is 13 residues long. Germline assignment: CDR1 MNHEY and CDR2 SVGAGI. CDR3 sequence: CASREGLDSPLHF. CDR3 DNA sequence: TGTGCCAGCAGGGAGGGGTTGGATTCACCCCTCCACTTT.

The rearrangement links TRBV9 to TRBJ1-2; D might be TRBD1 (5 bases). Germline CDR1 SGDLS, CDR2 YYNGEE. The V gene lost 4 bases and the J gene lost 5 bases, with 9 bases spanning the gap. The CDR3 has 12 residues. CDR3 DNA: TGTGCCAGCAGCCTCGGGACTTATGGCTACACCTTC. This codes for CASSLGTYGYTF.

This sequence joins TRBV27 and TRBJ2-7; TRBD2 matches at 9 bases. The V and J ends lost 5 bases and 0 bases, in that order; junction bases with no gene match: 11. Per germline, CDR1 MNHEY and CDR2 SMNVEV (reference sequence). This CDR3 comprises 17 residues. The chain's CDR3 is CASSTLSSGELSYEQYF. The CDR3 bases are TGTGCCAGCAGTACCCTTTCTAGCGGGGAACTCTCCTACGAGCAGTACTTC.

The chain employs TRBV6-5 and TRBJ1-1; weak D call: TRBD1 (6 bases). The V end lost 2 bases, the J end lost 4 bases, and 14 bases lay between the germline ends. This CDR3 has 15 amino acids. CDR1 is MNHEY, CDR2 SVGAGI, per germline. Here the CDR3 DNA reads TGTGCCAGCAGTTACCCAGGGGCGGCGGGCACTGAAGCTTTCTTT. Translation: CASSYPGAAGTEAFF.

The chain carries TRBV30 and TRBJ1-5; TRBD1 matches 10 bases. The CDR3 covers 13 residues. Per germline, CDR1 GTSNPN and CDR2 SVGIG (reference sequence). V lost 1 base, J lost 6 bases, and 0 bases stayed unmatched. CDR3 protein: CAWSGTGGQPQHF. CDR3 DNA: TGTGCCTGGAGTGGGACAGGGGGTCAGCCCCAGCATTTT.

This rearrangement joins TRBV25-1 to TRBJ1-1; 7 bases fit TRBD1. CDR1 and CDR2 (germline): MGHDK, SYGVNS. The V segment lost 6 bases and the J segment 1 base; nucleotides outside the gene matches: 11. The CDR3 has 16 residues. The CDR3 reads CASSHTLGQQNTEAFF. The CDR3 region has the DNA TGTGCCAGCAGCCACACTCTGGGACAGCAGAACACTGAAGCTTTCTTT.

The J gene is TRBJ1-2, the V gene TRBV5-4; the D is unclear. Deletions cut 0 bases from V and 8 bases from J, with 11 bases between. Germline loops: CDR1 SGHNT, CDR2 YYREEE (reference sequence). The length of the CDR3 is 13 residues. CDR3 sequence (DNA): TGTGCCAGCAGCTTGGAGGCATCGAGGGGCTACACCTTC. The encoded protein is CASSLEASRGYTF.

The gene calls are TRBV19 and TRBJ2-7; 10 bases align to TRBD1. Looked up from germline, CDR1 is LNHDA and CDR2 is SQIVND (reference sequence). J gave up 3 bases and V 5 bases, and 7 bases lay outside the gene matches. The CDR3 length is 15 residues. The CDR3 DNA reads TGTGCCAGTAGTCTCGACAGGGGGCCTATCTACGAGCAGTACTTC. It codes for CASSLDRGPIYEQYF.

This clone was seen only once. V usage is TRBV5-1 and J usage is TRBJ1-3; TRBD1 matches 7 bases. The germline V gene encodes CDR1 SGHRS and CDR2 YFSETQ. The CDR3 consists of 15 residues. After removal of 0 bases from V and 5 bases from J, the junction contained 5 bases not matched to a gene. CDR3 protein: CASSLDPGGRNTIYF. The DNA for the CDR3 is TGCGCCAGCAGCTTGGATCCAGGGGGTAGAAACACCATATATTTT.

This clone showed up just once. V and J are TRBV18 and TRBJ1-2, with D tentatively TRBD1 (6 bases). V was cut by 3 bases and J by 2 bases, with 10 bases left in between. The length of the CDR3 is 14 residues. Per germline, CDR1 KGHSH and CDR2 LQKENI. The CDR3 region is CASSPGTTNYGYTF. The DNA of the CDR3 is TGTGCCAGCTCACCCGGGACAACAAACTATGGCTACACCTTC.

The V and J genes are TRBV5-1 and TRBJ1-4; D perhaps matches TRBD1 (6 bases). The V gene's germline CDR1 is SGHRS and CDR2 YFSETQ. The CDR3 extends over 15 amino acids. The V and J ends lost 2 bases and 0 bases respectively, with 8 bases between them. CDR3 coding DNA: TGCGCCAGCAGCTTCCGGACAGCAACTAATGAAAAACTGTTTTTT. Translation gives CASSFRTATNEKLFF. Drawing the rest from reference TRBV5-1 and TRBJ1-4, the complete variable domain is KAGVTQTPRYLIKTRGQQVTLSCSPISGHRSVSWYQQTPGQGLQFLFEYFSETQRNKGNFPGRFSGRQFSNSRSEMNVSTLELGDSALYLCASSFRTATNEKLFFGSGTQLSVL.

The chain carries TRBV27 and TRBJ2-7; D remains unclear. The V end lost 0 bases, the J end lost 0 bases, and 6 bases lay between the germline ends. Germline V gene data show CDR1 as MNHEY and CDR2 as SMNVEV (reference sequence). The length of the CDR3 is 14 residues. CDR3 sequence: CASSLSYNSYEQYF. The CDR3 DNA reads TGTGCCAGCAGTTTATCTTACAACTCCTACGAGCAGTACTTC.

The V gene is TRBV7-8, the J gene TRBJ2-3; 9 bases match TRBD1. Germline loops: CDR1 SGHVS, CDR2 FQNEAQ. With V trimmed by 5 bases and J by 1 base, 4 bases remained unmatched. The CDR3 contains 15 residues. As DNA, the CDR3 is TGTGCCAGCAGCCGGGACAGGGTTGGCACAGATACGCAGTATTTT. Amino acid sequence: CASSRDRVGTDTQYF.

This sequence joins TRBV15 and TRBJ1-2, with TRBD1 matching 9 bases. Losses at the gene ends were 5 bases for V and 8 bases for J; bases not matched to a gene: 12. CDR3 length: 15 amino acids. From germline, CDR1 is LNHNV and CDR2 YYDKDF (reference sequence). The CDR3 DNA reads as TGTGCCACCAGCCCCTCCATAACAGGGGGCGGAGGCTACACCTTC. Translation gives CATSPSITGGGGYTF.

The V gene is TRBV6-5, the J gene TRBJ1-2; 9 bases are shared with TRBD1. CDR1 and CDR2 from the germline V gene are MNHEY and SVGAGI. The CDR3 runs to 15 residues. The junction had 12 bases not matched to a gene; V was cut back by 5 bases and J by 8 bases. The CDR3 protein is CASSKTGGAQGGYTF. CDR3 DNA sequence: TGTGCCAGCAGTAAAACAGGGGGCGCGCAGGGAGGCTACACCTTC.

The rearrangement links TRBV28 to TRBJ2-1; TRBD2 matches at 9 bases. CDR1 and CDR2 from the germline V gene are MDHEN and SYDVKM. Trimming took 8 bases from V and 7 from J; bases not matched to a gene: 3. This CDR3 spans 12 amino acids. The CDR3: CASGGRVNEQFF. The CDR3 DNA reads TGTGCCAGCGGCGGGAGGGTGAATGAGCAGTTCTTC.

The rearrangement uses TRBV2 and TRBJ2-1, with 12 bases matching TRBD2. V was pared by 1 base and J by 2 bases, with 12 bases of the junction left unmatched. The CDR3 is made up of 20 amino acids. CDR1 and CDR2 (germline): SNHLY, FYNNEI. The chain's CDR3 is CASSEVGLAGGASTYNEQFF. The CDR3 coding sequence is TGTGCCAGCAGTGAAGTCGGGCTAGCGGGAGGGGCCTCTACCTACAATGAGCAGTTCTTC.

The rearrangement uses TRBV4-2 and TRBJ2-5, with a weak D call TRBD1 (6 bases). The length of the CDR3 is 13 residues. Looked up from germline, CDR1 is LGHNA and CDR2 is YNFKEQ. V was cut by 2 bases and J by 2 bases, with 6 bases left in between. CDR3 DNA sequence: TGTGCCAGCAGCCAAACAGGGCAAGAGACCCAGTACTTC. It codes for CASSQTGQETQYF.

This clone appeared a few times. The chain joins TRBV13 to TRBJ1-1; 11 nucleotides line up with TRBD1. The CDR3 has 14 amino acids. Germline CDR1 and CDR2: PRHDT and FYEKMQ (reference sequence). The trim removed 4 bases at V and 4 bases at J, leaving 2 bases unmatched. This CDR3 is CASSSGQGVTEAFF. The CDR3 coding sequence is TGTGCCAGCAGCTCGGGACAGGGGGTCACTGAAGCTTTCTTT.

The chain joins TRBV7-6 to TRBJ1-1; no clear D gene. This CDR3 has 14 amino acids. The germline CDR1 and CDR2 sequences are SGHVS and FNYEAQ. The germline V and J ends were trimmed by 4 bases and 0 bases, with 9 bases remaining between them. The CDR3, as DNA: TGTGCCAGCAGCTCAGGACTGATGAACACTGAAGCTTTCTTT. It encodes CASSSGLMNTEAFF.

The chain carries TRBV12-5 and TRBJ2-1, with 10 bases identical to TRBD1. The J segment lost 4 bases and the V segment lost 7 bases, leaving 4 bases of the junction unmatched. The CDR3 runs to 14 residues. CDR1 and CDR2 (germline): LGHNT, FRNRAP. CDR3 residues: CASVPGQGYNEQFF. For the CDR3, the DNA is TGTGCTAGTGTTCCGGGACAGGGGTACAATGAGCAGTTCTTC.

This clone was counted a few times. The V gene is TRBV15, the J gene TRBJ2-7, with 10 bases identical to TRBD2. Looked up from germline, CDR1 is LNHNV and CDR2 is YYDKDF (reference sequence). CDR3 length: 17 residues. V was clipped by 0 bases and J by 5 bases; unmatched bases: 10. The CDR3 region has the DNA TGTGCCACCAGCAGAGAGTCCAGCGGGAGGGCCTTCAACGAGCAGTACTTC. This encodes CATSRESSGRAFNEQYF.

A single count supports this clone. The chain has TRBV19 and TRBJ2-1; 11 bases agree with TRBD2. The V gene's germline CDR1 is LNHDA and CDR2 SQIVND (reference sequence). This CDR3 has 17 amino acids. Losses at the gene ends were 10 bases for V and 6 bases for J; bases not matched to a gene: 17. CDR3 in DNA: TGTGCCATCTCCGGGACAGCCGGGACTAGCGGACCCAATGAGCAGTTCTTC. Translating it yields CAISGTAGTSGPNEQFF. Filled out from reference TRBV19 and TRBJ2-1, the complete variable domain reads DGGITQSPKYLFRKEGQNVTLSCEQNLNHDAMYWYRQDPGQGLRLIYYSQIVNDFQKGDIAEGYSVSREKKESFPLTVTSAQKNPTAFYLCAISGTAGTSGPNEQFFGPGTRLTVL.

The CDR3 sequence: CASSLTRTGNTGELFF. CDR3 nucleotide sequence: TGTGCCAGCAGCTTAACAAGGACAGGGAACACCGGGGAGCTGTTTTTT. The chain employs TRBV11-2 and TRBJ2-2; 7 bases align to TRBD1. Germline CDR1 SGHAT, CDR2 FQNNGV. The CDR3 extends over 16 amino acids. V was pared by 2 bases and J by 1 base, with 4 bases of the junction left unmatched.

This CDR3 is CASSLGGRGSTDTQYF. CDR3 bases: TGTGCCAGCAGCTTGGGTGGGAGGGGAAGCACAGATACGCAGTATTTT. This rearrangement joins TRBV5-6 to TRBJ2-3, with TRBD2 matching over 7 bases. Germline values: CDR1 SGHDT, CDR2 YYEEEE. The V segment lost 0 bases and the J segment 0 bases; nucleotides outside the gene matches: 4. The CDR3 is 16 residues long.